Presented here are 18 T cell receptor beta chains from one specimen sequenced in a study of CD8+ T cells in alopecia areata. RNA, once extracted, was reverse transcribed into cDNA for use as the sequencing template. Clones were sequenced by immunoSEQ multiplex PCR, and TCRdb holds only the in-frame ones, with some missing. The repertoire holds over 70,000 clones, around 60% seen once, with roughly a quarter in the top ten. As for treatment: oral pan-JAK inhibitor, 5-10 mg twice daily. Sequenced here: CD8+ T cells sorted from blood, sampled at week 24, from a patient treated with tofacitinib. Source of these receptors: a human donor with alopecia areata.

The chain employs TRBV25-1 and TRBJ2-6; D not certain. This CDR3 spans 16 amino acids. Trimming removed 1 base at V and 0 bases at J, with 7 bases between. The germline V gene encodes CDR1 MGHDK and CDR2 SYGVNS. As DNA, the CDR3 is TGTGCCAGCAGTGAATTGGGTTACTCTGGGGCCAACGTCCTGACTTTC. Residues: CASSELGYSGANVLTF.

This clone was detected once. CDR3 DNA sequence: TGTGCCAGCAGCTTAGGGACGGGCGTAGCCAAAAACATTCAGTACTTC. Translated: CASSLGTGVAKNIQYF. V and J are TRBV5-6 and TRBJ2-4; possibly TRBD1 or TRBD2 for D (5 bases each). V gave up 2 bases and J gave up 0 bases, with 12 bases separating them. This CDR3 spans 16 amino acids. Germline V gene sequence: CDR1 SGHDT, CDR2 YYEEEE.

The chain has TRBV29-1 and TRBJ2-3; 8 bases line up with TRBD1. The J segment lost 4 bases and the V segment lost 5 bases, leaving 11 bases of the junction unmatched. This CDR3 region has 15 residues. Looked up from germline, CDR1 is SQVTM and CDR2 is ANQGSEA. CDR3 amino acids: CSVTRTGKMADTQYF. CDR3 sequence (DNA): TGCAGCGTTACCAGGACAGGGAAAATGGCAGATACGCAGTATTTT.

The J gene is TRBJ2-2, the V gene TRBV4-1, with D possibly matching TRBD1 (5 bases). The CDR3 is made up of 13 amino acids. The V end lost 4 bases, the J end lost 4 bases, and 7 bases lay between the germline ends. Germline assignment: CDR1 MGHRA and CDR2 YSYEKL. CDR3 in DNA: TGCGCCAGCAGCCCCCAGGGCACCGGGGAGCTGTTTTTT. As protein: CASSPQGTGELFF.

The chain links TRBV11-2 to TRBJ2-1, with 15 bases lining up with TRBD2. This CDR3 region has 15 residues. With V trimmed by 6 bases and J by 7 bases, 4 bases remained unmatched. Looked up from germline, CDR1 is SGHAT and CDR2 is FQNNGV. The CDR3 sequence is CASSIGLAGGNEQFF. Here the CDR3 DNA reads TGTGCCAGCAGTATTGGACTAGCGGGAGGGAATGAGCAGTTCTTC.

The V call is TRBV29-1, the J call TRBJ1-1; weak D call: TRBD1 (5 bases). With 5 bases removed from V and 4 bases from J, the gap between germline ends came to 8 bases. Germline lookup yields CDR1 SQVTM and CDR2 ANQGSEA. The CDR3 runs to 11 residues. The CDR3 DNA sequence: TGCAGCGTTTCGGGGGGCACTGAAGCTTTCTTT. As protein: CSVSGGTEAFF.

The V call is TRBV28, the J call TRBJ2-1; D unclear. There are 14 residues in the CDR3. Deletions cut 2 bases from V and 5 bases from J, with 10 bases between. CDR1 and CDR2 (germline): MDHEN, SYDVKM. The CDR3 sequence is CASSLLGRNNEQFF. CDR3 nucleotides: TGTGCCAGCAGTTTACTCGGCAGGAACAATGAGCAGTTCTTC. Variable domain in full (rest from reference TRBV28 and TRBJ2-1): DVKVTQSSRYLVKRTGEKVFLECVQDMDHENMFWYRQDPGLGLRLIYFSYDVKMKEKGDIPEGYSVSREKKERFSLILESASTNQTSMYLCASSLLGRNNEQFFGPGTRLTVL.

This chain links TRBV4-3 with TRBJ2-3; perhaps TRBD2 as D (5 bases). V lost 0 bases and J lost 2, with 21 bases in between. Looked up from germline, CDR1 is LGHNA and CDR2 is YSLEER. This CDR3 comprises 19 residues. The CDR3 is CASSQDRLAGAWDTDTQYF. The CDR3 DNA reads TGCGCCAGCAGCCAAGATAGGCTAGCCGGAGCGTGGGACACAGATACGCAGTATTTT.

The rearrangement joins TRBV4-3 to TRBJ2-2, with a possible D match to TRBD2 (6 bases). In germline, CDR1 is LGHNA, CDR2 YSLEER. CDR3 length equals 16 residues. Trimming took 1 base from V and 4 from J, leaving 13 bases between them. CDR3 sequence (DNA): TGCGCCAGCAGCCAAGGAGTAGCGGAGCGCACCGGGGAGCTGTTTTTT. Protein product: CASSQGVAERTGELFF.

The CDR3 loop reads CSVADSYGYTF. The CDR3 region has the DNA TGCAGCGTCGCAGACAGCTATGGCTACACCTTC. The chain is built from TRBV29-1 and TRBJ1-2, with D tentatively TRBD1 (5 bases). The CDR3 is made up of 11 amino acids. The germline gives CDR1 SQVTM, CDR2 ANQGSEA. Trimming cost V 6 bases and J 4 bases, with 9 bases left between them.

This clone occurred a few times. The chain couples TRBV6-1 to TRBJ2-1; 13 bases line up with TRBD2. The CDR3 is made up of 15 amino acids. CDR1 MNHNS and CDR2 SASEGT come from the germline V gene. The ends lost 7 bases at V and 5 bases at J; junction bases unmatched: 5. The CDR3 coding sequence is TGTGCCAGCAAAATACTAGCGGGAGGGGACAATGAGCAGTTCTTC. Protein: CASKILAGGDNEQFF.

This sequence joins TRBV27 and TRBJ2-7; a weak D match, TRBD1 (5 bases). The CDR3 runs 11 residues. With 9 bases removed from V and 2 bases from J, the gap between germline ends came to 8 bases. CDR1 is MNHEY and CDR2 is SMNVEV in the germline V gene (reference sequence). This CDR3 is CASAGPYEQYF. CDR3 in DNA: TGTGCCAGTGCAGGGCCCTACGAGCAGTACTTC.

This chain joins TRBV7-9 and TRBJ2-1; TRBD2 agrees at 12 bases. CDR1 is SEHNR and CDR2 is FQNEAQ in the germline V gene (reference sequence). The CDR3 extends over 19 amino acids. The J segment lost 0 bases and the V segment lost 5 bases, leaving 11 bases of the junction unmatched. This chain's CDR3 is CASSTRWGLAGISYNEQFF. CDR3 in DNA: TGTGCCAGCAGCACCCGCTGGGGACTAGCGGGTATCTCCTACAATGAGCAGTTCTTC.

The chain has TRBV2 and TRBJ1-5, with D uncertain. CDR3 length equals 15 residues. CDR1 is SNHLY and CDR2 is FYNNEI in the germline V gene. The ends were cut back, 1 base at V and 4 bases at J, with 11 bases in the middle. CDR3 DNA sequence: TGTGCCAGCAGTGAAGGGCAGCTATCGAATCAGCCCCAGCATTTT. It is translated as CASSEGQLSNQPQHF.

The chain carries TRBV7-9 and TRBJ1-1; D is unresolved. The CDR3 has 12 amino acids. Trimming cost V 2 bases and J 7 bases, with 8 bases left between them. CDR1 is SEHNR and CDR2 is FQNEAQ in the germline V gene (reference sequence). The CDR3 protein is CASSLYAYEAFF. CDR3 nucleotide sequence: TGTGCCAGCAGCTTATACGCTTATGAAGCTTTCTTT.

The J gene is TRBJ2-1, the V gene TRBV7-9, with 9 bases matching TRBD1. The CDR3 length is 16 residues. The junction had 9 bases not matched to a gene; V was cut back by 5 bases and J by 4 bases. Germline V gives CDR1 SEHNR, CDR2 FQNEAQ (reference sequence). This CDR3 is CASSPARQGGYNEQFF. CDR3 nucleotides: TGTGCCAGCAGCCCAGCCCGACAGGGGGGGTACAATGAGCAGTTCTTC. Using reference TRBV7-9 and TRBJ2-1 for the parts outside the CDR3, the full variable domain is DTGVSQNPRHKITKRGQNVTFRCDPISEHNRLYWYRQTLGQGPEFLTYFQNEAQLEKSRLLSDRFSAERPKGSFSTLEIQRTEQGDSAMYLCASSPARQGGYNEQFFGPGTRLTVL.

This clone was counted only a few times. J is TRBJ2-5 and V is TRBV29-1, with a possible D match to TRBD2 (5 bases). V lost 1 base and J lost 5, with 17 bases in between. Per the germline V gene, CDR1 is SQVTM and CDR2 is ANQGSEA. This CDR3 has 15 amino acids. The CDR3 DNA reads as TGCAGCGTTGAAGCGGTAGGCGGACCGGGGGAGACCCAGTACTTC. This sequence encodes CSVEAVGGPGETQYF.

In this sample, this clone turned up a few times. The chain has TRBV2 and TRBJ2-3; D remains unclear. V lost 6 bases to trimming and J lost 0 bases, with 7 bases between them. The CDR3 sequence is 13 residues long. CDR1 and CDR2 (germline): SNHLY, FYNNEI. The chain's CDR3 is CASSIVSTDTQYF. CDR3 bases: TGTGCCAGCAGCATCGTAAGCACAGATACGCAGTATTTT.